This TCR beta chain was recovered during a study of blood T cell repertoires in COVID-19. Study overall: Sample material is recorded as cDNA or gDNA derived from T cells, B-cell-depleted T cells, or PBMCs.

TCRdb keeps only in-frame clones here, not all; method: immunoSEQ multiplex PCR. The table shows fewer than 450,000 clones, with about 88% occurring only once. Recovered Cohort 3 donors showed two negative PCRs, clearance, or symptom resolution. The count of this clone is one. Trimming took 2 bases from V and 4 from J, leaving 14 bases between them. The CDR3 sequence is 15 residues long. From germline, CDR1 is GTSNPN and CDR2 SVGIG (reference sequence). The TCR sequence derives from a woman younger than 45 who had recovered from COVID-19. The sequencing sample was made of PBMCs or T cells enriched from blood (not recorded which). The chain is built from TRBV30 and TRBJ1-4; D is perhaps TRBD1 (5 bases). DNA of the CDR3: TGTGCCTGGAGTCCCCTGCGGGGGGGTAATGAAAAACTGTTTTTT. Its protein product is CAWSPLRGGNEKLFF.